This TCR beta chain came from a study of neurological immune-mediated disorders. Study-wide results and caveats: None of the CDR3 amino acid sequences in expanded clones turned up in more than one subject, which points to private repertoires in all groups.

This clonotype was seen ten or more times. Its antigen is as yet unknown. This CDR3 has 16 amino acids. The V end was cut by 2 bases, the J end by 2 bases, with 14 bases between. Germline assignment: CDR1 SGHTA and CDR2 FQGNSA. 5'RACE generated cDNA with 10-nucleotide random UMIs. The output of every sequencing run, over 200 million TCR-beta sequences, came from 15-18 subjects. MiXCR was run by TCRdb on the 5' RACE reads, yielding one entry per CDR3 protein. The data hold roughly 61,000 distinct CDR3 sequences, with about 10% observed a single time. As to time point: longitudinal time-point 1 (baseline). Unsorted libraries were prepared from 2 million PBMCs held at -80 C.

Input material: PBMCs. The chain employs TRBV7-2 and TRBJ2-3; D gene ambiguous. The receptor was derived from a male donor with HTLV-1-associated myelopathy (HAM/TSP). CDR3 protein: CASSLLGKWDTDTQYF. For the CDR3, the DNA is TGTGCCAGCAGCTTATTGGGGAAATGGGACACAGATACGCAGTATTTT.